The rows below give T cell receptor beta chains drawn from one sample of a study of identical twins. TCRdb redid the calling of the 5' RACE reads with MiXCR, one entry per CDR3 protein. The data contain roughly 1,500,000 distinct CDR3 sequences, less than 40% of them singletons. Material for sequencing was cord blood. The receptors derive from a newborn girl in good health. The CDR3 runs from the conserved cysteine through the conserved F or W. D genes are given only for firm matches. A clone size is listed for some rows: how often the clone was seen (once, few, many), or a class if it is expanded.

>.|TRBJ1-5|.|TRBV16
CASSQFSYSNQPQHF
TGTGCCAGCAGCCAATTCAGTTATAGCAATCAGCCCCAGCATTTT
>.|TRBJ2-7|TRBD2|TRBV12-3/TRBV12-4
CASSLRRESRLYEQYF
TGTGCCAGCAGTTTAAGGCGGGAGTCCCGACTATACGAGCAGTACTTC
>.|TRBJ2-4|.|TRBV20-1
CSATKRTVAKNIQYF
TGCAGTGCGACCAAGCGGACTGTAGCCAAAAACATTCAGTACTTC
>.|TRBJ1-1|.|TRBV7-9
CASSLGTHTGLGTEAFF
TGTGCCAGCAGCTTAGGAACCCACACAGGGTTGGGCACTGAAGCTTTCTTT
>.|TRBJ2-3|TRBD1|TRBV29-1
CSVAGTGGAVDTQYF
TGCAGCGTAGCCGGGACAGGGGGCGCCGTAGATACGCAGTATTTT
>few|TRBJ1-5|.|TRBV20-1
CSASRGQNNQPQHF
TGCAGTGCTAGTCGTGGACAAAACAATCAGCCCCAGCATTTT
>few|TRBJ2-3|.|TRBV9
CASHDGDHEDTQYF
TGTGCCAGCCACGACGGGGACCATGAAGATACGCAGTATTTT
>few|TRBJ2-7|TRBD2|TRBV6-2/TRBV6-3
CASKGLHVAGEQYF
TGTGCCAGCAAGGGACTACATGTCGCTGGGGAGCAGTACTTC
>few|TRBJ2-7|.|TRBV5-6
CASSLTQHPSSYNEQYF
TGTGCCAGCAGCTTGACCCAACACCCGAGCTCCTACAATGAGCAGTACTTC
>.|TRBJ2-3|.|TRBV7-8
CASSRRVSGLEMSDTQYF
TGTGCCAGCAGCCGCCGGGTTTCGGGTTTGGAAATGTCCGATACGCAGTATTTT
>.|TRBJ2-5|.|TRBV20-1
CSAREALETQYF
TGCAGTGCTAGAGAGGCGTTGGAGACCCAGTACTTC
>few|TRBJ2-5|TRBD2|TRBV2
CASSEPSVAGEEQETQYF
TGTGCCAGCAGTGAGCCCTCAGTAGCGGGGGAGGAGCAAGAGACCCAGTACTTC
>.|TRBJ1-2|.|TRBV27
CASTQGHAGNYGYTF
TGTGCCAGCACACAGGGACACGCTGGGAACTATGGCTACACCTTC
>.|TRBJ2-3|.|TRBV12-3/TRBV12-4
CASTPLGQGTDTQYF
TGTGCCAGCACTCCCCTAGGCCAGGGCACAGATACGCAGTATTTT
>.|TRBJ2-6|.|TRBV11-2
CASSLLSGLGSSGANVLTF
TGTGCCAGCAGCTTATTGAGTGGTCTGGGGAGCTCTGGGGCCAACGTCCTGACTTTC
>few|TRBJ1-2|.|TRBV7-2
CASSLVELYGYTF
TGTGCCAGCAGCTTAGTCGAACTCTATGGCTACACCTTC
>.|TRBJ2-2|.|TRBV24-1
CATAGSGTTNTGELFF
TGTGCCACTGCGGGATCAGGGACGACGAACACCGGGGAGCTGTTTTTT
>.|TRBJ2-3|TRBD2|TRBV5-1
CASSSLAGDGDTQYF
TGCGCCAGCAGCTCATTAGCGGGGGATGGGGATACGCAGTATTTT
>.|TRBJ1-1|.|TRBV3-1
CASSQDSGVEAFF
TGTGCCAGCAGCCAAGATTCGGGCGTTGAAGCTTTCTTT
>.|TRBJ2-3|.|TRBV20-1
CSAANPGTDTQYF
TGCAGTGCGGCCAACCCTGGTACAGATACGCAGTATTTT
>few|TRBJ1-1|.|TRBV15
CATSRDKTGSTEAFF
TGTGCCACCAGCAGAGATAAAACAGGGAGCACTGAAGCTTTCTTT
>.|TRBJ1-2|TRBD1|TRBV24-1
CATSGRGLDYGYTF
TGTGCCACCAGTGGCAGGGGGCTGGACTATGGCTACACCTTC
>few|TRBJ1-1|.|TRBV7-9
CASSLGLGSTEAFF
TGTGCCAGCAGCCTTGGGTTAGGGAGCACTGAAGCTTTCTTT
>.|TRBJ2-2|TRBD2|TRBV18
CASSPTTSGRYTGELFF
TGTGCCAGCTCACCAACCACTAGCGGGAGGTACACCGGGGAGCTGTTTTTT
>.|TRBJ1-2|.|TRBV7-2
CASSVVGREYGYTF
TGTGCCAGCAGCGTAGTGGGCAGGGAATATGGCTACACCTTC
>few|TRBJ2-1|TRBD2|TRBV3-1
CASSLGLGANEQFF
TGTGCCAGCAGCCTTGGACTAGGAGCTAATGAGCAGTTCTTC
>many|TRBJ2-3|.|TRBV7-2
CASSLAGKEDTQYF
TGTGCCAGCAGCTTAGCGGGGAAGGAGGATACGCAGTATTTT
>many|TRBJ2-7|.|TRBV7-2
CASSLIGAPSYEQYF
TGTGCCAGCAGCTTAATAGGGGCCCCCTCCTACGAGCAGTACTTC
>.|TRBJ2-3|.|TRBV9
CASSVLPIVGDTDTQYF
TGTGCCAGCAGCGTTCTTCCCATAGTGGGGGACACAGATACGCAGTATTTT
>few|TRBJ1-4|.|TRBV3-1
CASSPGRIRPYEKLFF
TGTGCCAGCAGCCCGGGACGGATCAGACCCTATGAAAAACTGTTTTTT
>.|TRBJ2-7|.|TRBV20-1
CSARDRWGTTSYEQYF
TGCAGTGCTAGAGATCGGTGGGGGACCACCTCCTACGAGCAGTACTTC
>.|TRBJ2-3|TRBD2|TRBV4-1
CASSQEVLAGPTDTQYF
TGCGCCAGCAGCCAAGAGGTTCTAGCGGGACCCACAGATACGCAGTATTTT
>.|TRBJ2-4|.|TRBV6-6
CASSLPTGGVKNIQYF
TGTGCCAGCAGTTTACCGACAGGTGGTGTCAAAAACATTCAGTACTTC
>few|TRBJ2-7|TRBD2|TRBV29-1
CSVARLAGGTYEQYF
TGCAGCGTTGCCAGACTAGCGGGGGGCACCTACGAGCAGTACTTC
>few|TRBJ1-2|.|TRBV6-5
CASSYSGRHYGYTF
TGTGCCAGCAGTTACTCGGGGCGCCACTATGGCTACACCTTC
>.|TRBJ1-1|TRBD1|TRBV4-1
CAGSPRTGLSEAFF
TGCGCCGGCAGCCCACGGACAGGGCTTTCTGAAGCTTTCTTT
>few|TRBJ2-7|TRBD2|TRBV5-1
CASSLRTSGRDEQYF
TGCGCCAGCAGCTTGCGGACTAGCGGGAGGGACGAGCAGTACTTC
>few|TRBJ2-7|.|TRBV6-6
CAGSYDRGLRSYEQYF
TGTGCCGGCAGTTACGACAGAGGCCTACGCTCCTACGAGCAGTACTTC
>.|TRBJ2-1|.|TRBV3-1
CASSQGVHSYNEQFF
TGTGCCAGCAGCCAAGGGGTTCATTCCTACAATGAGCAGTTCTTC
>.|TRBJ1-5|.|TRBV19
CASSPRKTYSNQPQHF
TGTGCCAGTAGCCCGAGGAAAACGTATAGCAATCAGCCCCAGCATTTT
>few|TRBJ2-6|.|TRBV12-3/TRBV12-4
CASSFARPLRGGANVLTF
TGTGCCAGCAGTTTCGCCAGGCCCCTCAGAGGTGGGGCCAACGTCCTGACTTTC
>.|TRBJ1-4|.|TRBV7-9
CAGSLGEKLFF
TGTGCCGGCAGCTTAGGGGAAAAACTGTTTTTT
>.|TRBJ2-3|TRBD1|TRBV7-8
CASSLTQGNLRNTQYF
TGTGCCAGCAGCTTGACACAGGGGAATCTTCGCAATACGCAGTATTTT
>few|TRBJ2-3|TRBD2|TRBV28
CASSSKRGRTDTQYF
TGTGCCAGCAGTTCCAAGCGGGGTAGGACAGATACGCAGTATTTT
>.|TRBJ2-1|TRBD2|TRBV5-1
CASSLGGTTRSYNEQFF
TGCGCCAGCAGCTTGGGAGGGACTACGCGCTCCTACAATGAGCAGTTCTTC
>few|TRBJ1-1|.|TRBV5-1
CASSLSGGKENTEAFF
TGCGCCAGCAGCTTGTCGGGGGGAAAAGAGAACACTGAAGCTTTCTTT
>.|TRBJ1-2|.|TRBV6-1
CATTGHLANYGYTF
TGTGCCACCACCGGACATTTAGCTAACTATGGCTACACCTTC
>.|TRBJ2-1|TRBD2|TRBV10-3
CAIRTSGGYNEQFF
TGTGCCATCAGGACTAGCGGGGGGTACAATGAGCAGTTCTTC
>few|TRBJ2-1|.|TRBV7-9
CASSLDSLPTNEQFF
TGTGCCAGCAGCTTGGACAGCCTCCCAACCAATGAGCAGTTCTTC
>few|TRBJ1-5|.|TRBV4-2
CASSQEVFGVGNQPQHF
TGTGCCAGCAGCCAAGAAGTGTTCGGGGTGGGAAATCAGCCCCAGCATTTT
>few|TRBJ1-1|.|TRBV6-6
CASSYGHLGTEAFF
TGTGCCAGCAGTTACGGACACCTGGGCACTGAAGCTTTCTTT
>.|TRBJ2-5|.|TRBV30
CAWSVAETQYF
TGTGCCTGGAGTGTAGCAGAGACCCAGTACTTC
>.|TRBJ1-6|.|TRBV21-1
CAGSKALLGEGQVNSPLHF
TGTGCCGGCAGCAAAGCGCTTTTGGGCGAGGGACAGGTTAATTCACCCCTCCACTTT
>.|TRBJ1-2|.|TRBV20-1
CSARDALAGTPNYGYTF
TGCAGTGCTAGAGATGCCCTTGCCGGGACCCCTAACTATGGCTACACCTTC
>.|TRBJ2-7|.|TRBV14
CASSPDPGTESYEQYF
TGTGCCAGCAGCCCAGACCCCGGGACGGAGTCCTACGAGCAGTACTTC
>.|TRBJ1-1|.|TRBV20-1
CSARDPPGTEAFF
TGCAGTGCTAGAGACCCCCCTGGCACTGAAGCTTTCTTT
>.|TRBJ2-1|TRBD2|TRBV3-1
CAGSRASGGSYNEQFF
TGTGCCGGCAGCCGTGCTAGCGGGGGCTCCTACAATGAGCAGTTCTTC
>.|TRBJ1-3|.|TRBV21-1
CASSKGILGGRNTIYF
TGTGCCAGCAGCAAAGGAATCCTAGGCGGTCGAAACACCATATATTTT
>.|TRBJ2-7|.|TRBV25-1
CASSDRQGPYEQYF
TGTGCCAGCAGTGATCGGCAGGGCCCCTACGAGCAGTACTTC
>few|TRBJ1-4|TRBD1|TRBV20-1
CSARDAQGAHEKLFF
TGCAGTGCTAGAGATGCCCAGGGGGCGCATGAAAAACTGTTTTTT